The 12 T cell receptor beta chains presented below share a single source sample, sequenced in a study of blood T cells in healthy people across ages. Primers used in a second PCR of about 7 to 12 cycles were a sample-barcoded 5' primer and a J-beta primer mix. Via MiXCR, TCRdb re-called the 5' RACE reads, giving one row per CDR3 protein. This table holds some 640,000 distinct CDR3 sequences, roughly 49% found once. Sequenced material: blood. These receptor sequences come from a woman between 55 and 75 years old in good health.

With regard to this clonotype: A junction end diverges from the germline sequence, so it may reflect a read error. This chain links TRBV6-4 with TRBJ2-1, with D unclear. CDR1 and CDR2 (germline): MRHNA, SNTAGT. The CDR3 consists of 13 residues. For the CDR3, the DNA is TGTGCCGGCAGGATTAGGGAAGGTGGTGAGCAGTTCTTC. This codes for CAGRIREGGEQFF.

This chain links TRBV6-6 with TRBJ2-1; D is undetermined. The germline V and J ends were trimmed by 6 bases and 8 bases, with 8 bases remaining between them. The CDR3 totals 11 residues. Germline V gene lookup returns CDR1 MNHNY and CDR2 SVGAGI (reference sequence). This CDR3 reads CASSPSYEQFF. In nucleotides, the CDR3 is TGTGCCAGCAGCCCAAGCTATGAGCAGTTCTTC.

The chain couples TRBV7-3 to TRBJ2-3; D call uncertain. Germline CDR1 is SGHTA and CDR2 is FQGTGA. V was cut by 5 bases and J by 3 bases, with 9 bases left in between. The CDR3 totals 13 residues. The CDR3 DNA reads TGTGCCAGCAGCCGAGACCAAACAGATACGCAGTATTTT. Amino acids: CASSRDQTDTQYF.

This clonotype has only a few counts. The chain carries TRBV7-8 and TRBJ2-7, with 11 bases lining up with TRBD1. The CDR3 totals 16 residues. Germline CDR1 is SGHVS and CDR2 is FQNEAQ. The V gene end was trimmed by 5 bases and the J gene end by 2 bases; junction bases not matched to a gene: 8. The CDR3 DNA reads TGTGCCAGCAGCGCCCAACTGGACAGGGGGCCCTACGAGCAGTACTTC. It is translated as CASSAQLDRGPYEQYF.

Worth noting for this clonotype: Mismatch with germline at one junction end may stem from a read error. This rearrangement joins TRBV20-1 to TRBJ2-1; D is perhaps TRBD1 (6 bases). Germline CDR1 is DFQATT and CDR2 is SNEGSKA (reference sequence). This CDR3 is 13 amino acids long. This chain's CDR3 is CSARPQGYDEQFF. The CDR3 DNA follows: TGCAGTGCTAGGCCACAGGGCTACGATGAGCAGTTCTTC.

The chain combines TRBV20-1 with TRBJ2-6, with D unclear. CDR1 and CDR2 from the germline V gene are DFQATT and SNEGSKA (reference sequence). The CDR3 has 15 amino acids. V lost 6 bases and J 2 bases, leaving 14 bases between the germline ends. The DNA of the CDR3 is TGCAGTGCCGCGTCGTTTTCTGCTGGGGCCAACGTCCTGACTTTC. Translated: CSAASFSAGANVLTF.

About this clonotype: Relative to the germline gene, one junction end is altered; a read error may explain this. The rearrangement joins TRBV7-2 to TRBJ2-7, with TRBD2 as a possible D gene (6 bases). CDR3 size: 15 residues. The germline V gene has CDR1 SGHTA and CDR2 FQGNSA. This CDR3 is CAGRPDGGGSYEQYF. The CDR3 DNA sequence: TGTGCCGGCAGGCCCGACGGGGGAGGCTCCTACGAGCAGTACTTC.

This chain joins TRBV20-1 and TRBJ1-5, with unresolved D. The CDR3 totals 14 residues. The V end lost 0 bases, the J end lost 3 bases, and 9 bases lay between the germline ends. Germline assignment: CDR1 DFQATT and CDR2 SNEGSKA (reference sequence). This CDR3 reads CSAREGSLNQPQHF. CDR3 coding DNA: TGCAGTGCTAGAGAGGGGTCCCTCAATCAGCCCCAGCATTTT.

This clonotype was seen at least ten times. The chain combines TRBV4-3 with TRBJ2-7; 9 nucleotides align to TRBD2. The CDR3 length is 17 residues. The J segment lost 4 bases and the V segment lost 1 base, leaving 11 bases of the junction unmatched. Germline CDR1 LGHNA, CDR2 YSLEER. The CDR3 region is CASSQARFGLANYEQYF. Here the CDR3 DNA reads TGCGCCAGCAGCCAAGCAAGATTCGGACTAGCGAATTACGAGCAGTACTTC.

This clonotype was recorded a few times. This rearrangement joins TRBV28 to TRBJ2-1, with TRBD1 as a possible D gene (5 bases). Per the germline V gene, CDR1 is MDHEN and CDR2 is SYDVKM. Trimming pared 10 bases from V and 0 bases from J, leaving 13 bases between. The CDR3 extends over 14 amino acids. The CDR3 sequence: CATTGSSSYNEQFF. The CDR3 region has the DNA TGTGCCACCACAGGCTCTAGCTCCTACAATGAGCAGTTCTTC.

V gene TRBV11-2 combines with J gene TRBJ2-3; maybe TRBD2 (5 bases). This CDR3 comprises 15 residues. V shed 2 bases and J shed 2 bases, with 11 bases lying between them. The germline V gene encodes CDR1 SGHAT and CDR2 FQNNGV. The CDR3 here is CASSLQGGPTDTQYF. The CDR3, as DNA: TGTGCCAGCAGCTTACAAGGAGGTCCCACAGATACGCAGTATTTT.

The sample holds a few counts of this clonotype. J is TRBJ1-2 and V is TRBV7-2, with 10 bases fitting TRBD1. The CDR3 is 16 residues long. Germline trimming cut 0 bases from V and 7 bases from J; bases unmatched to any gene: 8. Germline assignment: CDR1 SGHTA and CDR2 FQGNSA. The DNA of the CDR3 is TGTGCCAGCAGCTTAGCGGGTAGACAGGGGGCTGGTGGCTACACCTTC. This sequence encodes CASSLAGRQGAGGYTF.